The rows below give T cell receptor beta chains drawn from one sample of a study of cytomegalovirus exposure and HLA in healthy donors. TCRdb's table, derived via immunoSEQ multiplex PCR, lists solely in-frame clones and lacks some. The table lists about 160,000 clones, over 60% of them singletons. What was sequenced was PBMCs. The receptors were gathered from a woman aged 18-35 years in good health and CMV-seronegative. Both conserved end residues are part of each CDR3. A D gene is named only where the DNA matches it firmly. Clone size is stated in some rows and not others, as once, few, many or a class when expanded.

TGTGCCAGCAGCCCAGGGGCCGCTAATGAAAAACTGTTTTTT CASSPGAANEKLFF TRBJ1-4 - once TRBV6-5
TGCGCCAGCAGCCACAGACTAGCGGCCGGATCCTACAATGAGCAGTTCTTC CASSHRLAAGSYNEQFF TRBJ2-1 TRBD2 - TRBV4-3
TGTGCCAGCAGCTTAGAACTAGCGGGAGGGAATGAGCAGTTCTTC CASSLELAGGNEQFF TRBJ2-1 TRBD2 - TRBV7-2
TGTGCCAGCAGCTTAACTACAGGGCGATTGGATGGCTACACCTTC CASSLTTGRLDGYTF TRBJ1-2 - - TRBV11-2
TGTGCCAGCTCACCACCGGTACGCCCTCGGAATGAGCAGTTCTTC CASSPPVRPRNEQFF TRBJ2-1 - few TRBV18
TGTGCCAGCAGTCAGACTAGCGGTAGCACAGATACGCAGTATTTT CASSQTSGSTDTQYF TRBJ2-3 TRBD2 - TRBV6-1
TGTGCCAGCAGTTTCCGGGTACCGCCGAACTATGGCTACACCTTC CASSFRVPPNYGYTF TRBJ1-2 - - TRBV27
TGTGCCAGCAACACGGGAGGGGCCCCGAACACTGAAGCTTTCTTT CASNTGGAPNTEAFF TRBJ1-1 - - TRBV28
TGTGCCAGCAGCCCTTTTCCACAGGGGGCGAGCTATGGCTACACCTTC CASSPFPQGASYGYTF TRBJ1-2 TRBD1 - TRBV9
TGCGCCAGCAGACCGGGGACAGTCTACGAGCAGTACTTC CASRPGTVYEQYF TRBJ2-7 TRBD1 - TRBV10-2
TGTGCCAGCAGCTCAACGGGGAGCTCTGAGCAGTTCTTC CASSSTGSSEQFF TRBJ2-1 - few TRBV11-2
TGTGCCAGCAGCTCGGGGACAGGGGGCTTAGCCAAAAACATTCAGTACTTC CASSSGTGGLAKNIQYF TRBJ2-4 TRBD1 - TRBV7-9
TGTGCCAGCAGCCCCCAGGGGGCCTACGAGCAGTACTTC CASSPQGAYEQYF TRBJ2-7 TRBD1 - TRBV7-9
TGCGCCAGCAGCCAATCCAGGGGCGGAGAGACCCAGTACTTC CASSQSRGGETQYF TRBJ2-5 - - TRBV4-3
TGTGCCAGCAGTTTCGGAGCTAACTATGGCTACACCTTC CASSFGANYGYTF TRBJ1-2 - once TRBV6-5
TGTGCCTGGAGTTACCCCATGGGGGCGACTGAAGCTTTCTTT CAWSYPMGATEAFF TRBJ1-1 - few TRBV30
TGTGCTAGTGGATTCCCCGGGACTAGCGGGGGGAATGAGCAGTTCTTC CASGFPGTSGGNEQFF TRBJ2-1 TRBD2 - TRBV12-5
TGTGCCAGCAGCTTAGTAGACACCTATAGCAATCAGCCCCAGCATTTT CASSLVDTYSNQPQHF TRBJ1-5 - - TRBV7-9
TGCGCCAGCAGCCATTCCTTCGGGACATTTAACACTGAAGCTTTCTTT CASSHSFGTFNTEAFF TRBJ1-1 - few TRBV4-3
TGTGCCAGCCGCCGGGGCGGGGGCGAGCAGTACTTC CASRRGGGEQYF TRBJ2-7 TRBD2 - TRBV6-6
TGTGCCAGCAGCCTTGGGGGGGTCGGGCAGTACTTC CASSLGGVGQYF TRBJ2-7 TRBD2 - TRBV7-6
TGTGCCATCAGTGCGCACTGGGACAGTGGGACCGGGGAGCTGTTTTTT CAISAHWDSGTGELFF TRBJ2-2 TRBD1 once TRBV10-3
TGTGCCAGTAGTGGGACAGGGTTTAGCACTGAAGCTTTCTTT CASSGTGFSTEAFF TRBJ1-1 TRBD1 once TRBV2
TGTGCCAGCAGTTTGTGGCCAACTAATGAAAAACTGTTTTTT CASSLWPTNEKLFF TRBJ1-4 - - TRBV27
TGTGCCAGCAGCTTAATCTCAGGGGACTATGGCTACACCTTC CASSLISGDYGYTF TRBJ1-2 - - TRBV7-9
TGCAGCGGATCGGGGGGGGATACCTACGAGCAGTACTTC CSGSGGDTYEQYF TRBJ2-7 TRBD2 once TRBV29-1
TGTGCCAGCAGTAACCGACCGACAGTTCTCGCTGGCTACACCTTC CASSNRPTVLAGYTF TRBJ1-2 - - TRBV6-1
TGCAGCGTGGATACAGGGACAAATGGAGCTTTCTTT CSVDTGTNGAFF TRBJ1-1 - few TRBV29-1
TGTGCCAGCAGCCTAGCGGGAGAGTCCTACAATGAGCAGTTCTTC CASSLAGESYNEQFF TRBJ2-1 TRBD2 - TRBV13
TGTGCCAGCAGCCAAAATCAGCCCCAGCATTTT CASSQNQPQHF TRBJ1-5 - - TRBV28
TGTGCCAGCAGCTTACGACAGAGTGCCACTGAAGCTTTCTTT CASSLRQSATEAFF TRBJ1-1 - - TRBV11-1
TGTGCCAGCAGTGGCCGGGGTCCCATGAACACTGAAGCTTTCTTT CASSGRGPMNTEAFF TRBJ1-1 - - TRBV27
TGTGCCAGCAGCGAGACGACTTCTCCAGATACGCAGTATTTT CASSETTSPDTQYF TRBJ2-3 - once TRBV7-2
TGTGCCAGCAGCGCGAATACAGTGAACACTGAAGCTTTCTTT CASSANTVNTEAFF TRBJ1-1 - - TRBV7-3
TGTGCCAGCTCACCCGGGACAGCCTATAGCAATCAGCCCCAGCATTTT CASSPGTAYSNQPQHF TRBJ1-5 TRBD1 - TRBV18
TGTGCCAGCAGTTTAGAGGGGAACACTGAAGCTTTCTTT CASSLEGNTEAFF TRBJ1-1 - - TRBV28
TGTGCCAGCAGTATAACTAGCGGGAGGTGGGAGACCCAGTACTTC CASSITSGRWETQYF TRBJ2-5 TRBD2 - TRBV27
TGTGCCAGTAGTACAGTCCTTAATGAAAAACTGTTTTTT CASSTVLNEKLFF TRBJ1-4 - - TRBV19
TGCGCCAGCAGGGGCCACACAGATACGCAGTATTTT CASRGHTDTQYF TRBJ2-3 - - TRBV10-2
TGTGCCAGCAGTGCGGGACTAGCTGACAATGAGCAGTTCTTC CASSAGLADNEQFF TRBJ2-1 TRBD2 - TRBV6-6
TGTGCCACCAGCAGAGGGGACAGGGGCACCAATCAAGAGACCCAGTACTTC CATSRGDRGTNQETQYF TRBJ2-5 TRBD1 - TRBV15
TGTGCCAGCAGCTTAGAGCCCCACTGGCGGAGCACAGATACGCAGTATTTT CASSLEPHWRSTDTQYF TRBJ2-3 - few TRBV7-2
TGCGCCAGCAGCCCAGGACAGGGAAGGACTAATGAAAAACTGTTTTTT CASSPGQGRTNEKLFF TRBJ1-4 TRBD1 - TRBV5-1
TGTGCCAGCAGCTTAAGAGCGGGGCTCACAGATACGCAGTATTTT CASSLRAGLTDTQYF TRBJ2-3 TRBD2 - TRBV7-6
TGTGCCAGCAGTCCTGGGGGGAGGGATAGCAATCAGCCCCAGCATTTT CASSPGGRDSNQPQHF TRBJ1-5 - - TRBV28
TGTGCCAGCAGTCAGGCCGTTGCCCTTAACTATGGCTACACCTTC CASSQAVALNYGYTF TRBJ1-2 - - TRBV7-9
TGTGCCAGCAGCCTCCTAGCGGGTCGCTACAATGAGCAGTTCTTC CASSLLAGRYNEQFF TRBJ2-1 TRBD2 - TRBV11-3
TGTGCCACCGGGACAGGGGGATATAGCAATCAGCCCCAGCATTTT CATGTGGYSNQPQHF TRBJ1-5 TRBD1 few TRBV6-6